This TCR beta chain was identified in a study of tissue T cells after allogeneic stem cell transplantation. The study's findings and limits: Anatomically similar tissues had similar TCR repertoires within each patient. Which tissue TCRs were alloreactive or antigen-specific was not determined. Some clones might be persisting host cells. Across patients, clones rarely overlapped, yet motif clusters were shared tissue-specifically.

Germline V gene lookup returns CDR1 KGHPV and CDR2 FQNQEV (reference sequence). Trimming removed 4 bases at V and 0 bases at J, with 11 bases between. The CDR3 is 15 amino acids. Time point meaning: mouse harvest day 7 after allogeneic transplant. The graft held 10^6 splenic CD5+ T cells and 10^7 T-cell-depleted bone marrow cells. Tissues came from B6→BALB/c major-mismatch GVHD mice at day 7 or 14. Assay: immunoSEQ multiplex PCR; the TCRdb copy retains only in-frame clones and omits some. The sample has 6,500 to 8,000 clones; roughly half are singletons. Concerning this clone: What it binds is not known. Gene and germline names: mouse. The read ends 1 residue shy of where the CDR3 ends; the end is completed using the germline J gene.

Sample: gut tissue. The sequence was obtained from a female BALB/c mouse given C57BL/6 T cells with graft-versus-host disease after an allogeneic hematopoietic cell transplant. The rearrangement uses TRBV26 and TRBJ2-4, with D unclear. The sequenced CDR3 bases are TGTGCCAGCAGTCCCAGACAAATTAGTCAAAACACCTTGTAC. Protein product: CASSPRQISQNTLY. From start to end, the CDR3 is CASSPRQISQNTLYF.